Each of the 24 T cell receptor beta chains below was sequenced from the same sample in a study of CD8+ T cells in alopecia areata. After isolation, RNA underwent reverse transcription to generate cDNA as the sequencing template. Data came from immunoSEQ multiplex PCR; TCRdb stores just in-frame clones and leaves some out. The sample yields about 270,000 clones, approximately 60% seen once. The treatment here: oral pan-JAK inhibitor, 5-10 mg twice daily. Sequencing was performed on CD4+ T cells sorted from blood, taken around week 52, from a patient treated with tofacitinib. The receptors shown here come from a human donor with alopecia areata.

The genes are TRBV12-5 and TRBJ2-3, with a weak D call TRBD2 (5 bases). The CDR3 is made up of 17 amino acids. Germline CDR1 and CDR2: LGHNT and FRNRAP. Trimming removed 2 bases at V and 2 bases at J, with 17 bases between. The CDR3 nucleotides read TGTGCTAGTGGTTTGTTAATTACGGGGTACCACACAGATACGCAGTATTTT. Translated, it gives CASGLLITGYHTDTQYF.

The chain joins TRBV11-2 to TRBJ2-4, with D perhaps TRBD2 (6 bases). Germline CDR1 SGHAT, CDR2 FQNNGV. This CDR3 region has 16 residues. The V gene lost 5 bases and the J gene lost 10 bases, with 24 bases spanning the gap. CDR3 nucleotide sequence: TGTGCCAGCAGCGCAAGGGGAGGTGGCTGGACGTGGATTCAGTACTTC. Translation gives CASSARGGGWTWIQYF.

The chain recombines TRBV11-3 with TRBJ2-5; no clear D. Germline loops: CDR1 SGHNT, CDR2 YENEEA. V was clipped by 5 bases and J by 2 bases, with 15 bases between them. The CDR3 loop spans 15 amino acids. The CDR3 region is CASSPSLSNQETQYF. DNA for the CDR3: TGTGCCAGCAGCCCGTCTCTATCAAATCAAGAGACCCAGTACTTC.

The CDR3 region is CASSVAPGHNYEQYF. The DNA for the CDR3 is TGTGCCAGCAGCGTAGCCCCGGGACACAACTACGAGCAGTACTTC. This chain connects TRBV9 to TRBJ2-7; D is perhaps TRBD1 (6 bases). V lost 0 bases, J lost 3 bases, and 13 bases lay in between. The germline gives CDR1 SGDLS, CDR2 YYNGEE. The CDR3 contains 15 residues.

This clone was seen more than once but under ten times. The chain is built from TRBV14 and TRBJ2-3; no reliable D call. This CDR3 is 16 amino acids long. V was shortened by 0 bases and J by 2 bases, with 12 bases between the two germline ends. Germline V lookup: CDR1 SGHDN, CDR2 FVKESK. CDR3 bases: TGTGCCAGCAGCCAAGACATAGGGCAGCTCACAGATACGCAGTATTTT. Translation: CASSQDIGQLTDTQYF.

The J gene is TRBJ2-5, the V gene TRBV5-1; no definite D call. CDR1 and CDR2 from the germline V gene are SGHRS and YFSETQ. CDR3 length: 14 amino acids. Between the trimmed V and J ends, which lost 3 bases and 12 bases, there was a span of 21 bases. In nucleotides, the CDR3 is TGCGCCAGCAGCTCGCCGACCACCGACGGTCCGAAGTACTTC. Protein: CASSSPTTDGPKYF.

This clone has a handful of counts. The chain combines TRBV7-2 with TRBJ1-6; D is unresolved. V was trimmed by 4 bases and J by 11 bases, leaving 18 bases between them. CDR1 is SGHTA, CDR2 FQGNSA, per germline. This CDR3 comprises 15 residues. Here the CDR3 DNA reads TGTGCCAGCAGCTCCGACTCCTCGGGGAATGCACCCCTCCACTTT. It translates to CASSSDSSGNAPLHF.

V usage is TRBV7-8 and J usage is TRBJ2-7; 7 bases fit TRBD1. The CDR3 length is 19 residues. V shed 1 base, J shed 1 base, and the junction held 16 bases outside the gene matches. From germline, CDR1 is SGHVS and CDR2 FQNEAQ. CDR3 sequence: CASSLGLGLRQGISYEQYF. For the CDR3, the DNA is TGTGCCAGCAGCTTAGGTTTGGGGTTACGACAGGGAATTTCCTACGAGCAGTACTTC. The full variable domain, completed using reference TRBV7-8 and TRBJ2-7, is GAGVSQSPRYKVAKRGQDVALRCDPISGHVSLFWYQQALGQGPEFLTYFQNEAQLDKSGLPSDRFFAERPEGSVSTLKIQRTQQEDSAVYLCASSLGLGLRQGISYEQYFGPGTRLTVT.

This chain joins TRBV25-1 and TRBJ2-5; no clear D gene. The CDR3 consists of 12 residues. Germline V gene sequence: CDR1 MGHDK, CDR2 SYGVNS. V dropped 5 bases and J dropped 5 bases, with 9 bases sitting between them. CDR3 protein: CASSLSGETQYF. The CDR3 nucleotides read TGTGCCAGCAGTTTATCTGGCGAGACCCAGTACTTC.

This clone was recorded only once. This chain links TRBV28 with TRBJ1-2; D is possibly TRBD1 (6 bases). The length of the CDR3 is 14 residues. Germline V gene sequence: CDR1 MDHEN, CDR2 SYDVKM. Trimming removed 3 bases from V and 7 bases from J, with 15 bases in between. The CDR3, as DNA: TGTGCCAGCAGTTTTCCCCCGACAGGCGCTGGCTACACCTTC. It yields the protein CASSFPPTGAGYTF.

The chain links TRBV11-1 to TRBJ2-1, with D uncertain. V gave up 1 base and J gave up 9 bases, with 13 bases separating them. The CDR3 is 14 amino acids. Germline CDR1 SGHAT, CDR2 FQDESV (reference sequence). The CDR3 region has the DNA TGTGCCAGCAGCTTAGGTCGTTGGGCCGGTGAGCAGTTCTTC. Its translation is CASSLGRWAGEQFF.

V usage is TRBV15 and J usage is TRBJ1-2; D not resolved. The V end was cut by 2 bases, the J end by 0 bases, with 7 bases between. The CDR3 totals 14 residues. Germline CDR1 is LNHNV and CDR2 is YYDKDF (reference sequence). This CDR3 is CATSRQDPNYGYTF. The CDR3 DNA reads as TGTGCCACCAGCAGACAGGACCCTAACTATGGCTACACCTTC. The whole variable domain, remainder taken from reference TRBV15 and TRBJ1-2, is DAMVIQNPRYQVTQFGKPVTLSCSQTLNHNVMYWYQQKSSQAPKLLFHYYDKDFNNEADTPDNFQSRRPNTSFCFLDIRSPGLGDTAMYLCATSRQDPNYGYTFGSGTRLTVV.

This clone was recorded only once. Its ends do not fully match the called genes, so a read error is possible. The chain carries TRBV30 and TRBJ1-5; D not certain. Looked up from germline, CDR1 is GTSNPN and CDR2 is SVGIG (reference sequence). The CDR3 contains 13 residues. CDR3 loop: CAWSGRVDQPQHF. CDR3 in DNA: TGTGCCTGGAGTGGGCGAGTCGATCAGCCTCAGCATTTT.

The V and J genes are TRBV29-1 and TRBJ2-3; 12 nucleotides agree with TRBD2. Germline CDR1 and CDR2: SQVTM and ANQGSEA. The CDR3 runs to 14 residues. J lost 7 bases, V lost 7 bases, and 9 bases had no gene match. In DNA form, the CDR3 reads TGCAGCGGCCGGGCTAGCGGGGGGGCGAATACGCAGTATTTT. Protein sequence: CSGRASGGANTQYF.

The rearrangement links TRBV6-5 to TRBJ2-7; perhaps TRBD2 as D (5 bases). Germline lookup yields CDR1 MNHEY and CDR2 SVGAGI. V was pared by 0 bases and J by 4 bases, with 10 bases between. The CDR3 is 14 residues long. DNA of the CDR3: TGTGCCAGCAGTTACTCCCCTCGGGGATACGAGCAGTACTTC. Translation: CASSYSPRGYEQYF.

V usage is TRBV5-1 and J usage is TRBJ1-1; no reliable D call. The CDR3 is made up of 12 amino acids. Germline CDR1 is SGHRS and CDR2 is YFSETQ. Trimming shortened V by 0 bases and J by 6 bases, and 6 bases separated the two germline ends. The CDR3 reads CASSLEGSEAFF. The CDR3 DNA is TGCGCCAGCAGCTTGGAGGGTTCTGAAGCTTTCTTT.

The chain combines TRBV5-4 with TRBJ2-6; D unresolved. V was pared by 4 bases and J by 0 bases, with 2 bases between. Germline loops: CDR1 SGHNT, CDR2 YYREEE (reference sequence). CDR3 size: 13 residues. The CDR3 sequence is CASSPSGANVLTF. DNA for the CDR3: TGTGCCAGCAGCCCCTCTGGGGCCAACGTCCTGACTTTC.

The chain employs TRBV7-8 and TRBJ2-1, with TRBD2 as a possible D gene (7 bases). Trimming took off 5 bases at V and 6 bases at J, with 23 bases between the two ends. The CDR3 has 17 amino acids. CDR1 is SGHVS and CDR2 is FQNEAQ in the germline V gene. Here the CDR3 DNA reads TGTGCCAGCAGCCTCACCCCCTCGCGGGGGCCCTTCAATGAGCAGTTCTTC. Its protein product is CASSLTPSRGPFNEQFF.

This rearrangement joins TRBV7-9 to TRBJ2-3; possibly TRBD1 for D (6 bases). Trimming pared 2 bases from V and 6 bases from J, leaving 6 bases between. CDR3 length equals 12 residues. Germline V gene lookup returns CDR1 SEHNR and CDR2 FQNEAQ (reference sequence). The DNA of the CDR3 is TGTGCCAGCAGCTTACAGGGGGATACGCAGTATTTT. Translation gives CASSLQGDTQYF.

The sample holds one count of this clone. This chain joins TRBV30 and TRBJ1-2; D call uncertain. The CDR3 runs to 12 residues. Germline lookup yields CDR1 GTSNPN and CDR2 SVGIG (reference sequence). V lost 4 bases to trimming and J lost 4 bases, with 10 bases between them. CDR3 sequence: CAWKQGFYGYTF. The CDR3 region has the DNA TGTGCCTGGAAGCAAGGGTTCTATGGCTACACCTTC.

The rearrangement links TRBV30 to TRBJ2-5, with D perhaps assigned TRBD1 or TRBD2 (5 bases each). Germline CDR1 is GTSNPN and CDR2 is SVGIG (reference sequence). CDR3 size: 14 residues. Trimming left V 0 bases short and J 5 bases short, with 13 bases between. The CDR3: CAWSVQAGSETQYF. In nucleotides, the CDR3 is TGTGCCTGGAGTGTACAGGCGGGTTCGGAGACCCAGTACTTC.

The sample holds one count of this clone. The chain recombines TRBV7-2 with TRBJ2-5, with TRBD2 matching 7 bases. V was clipped by 6 bases and J by 5 bases; unmatched bases: 9. Germline V gives CDR1 SGHTA, CDR2 FQGNSA. CDR3 length: 14 amino acids. The CDR3 sequence: CASSSGTMRETQYF. The CDR3 nucleotides are TGTGCCAGCAGTTCCGGGACTATGAGGGAGACCCAGTACTTC.

In its sample, this clone was seen a few times. The V gene is TRBV9, the J gene TRBJ1-6; TRBD1 is a possible D gene (5 bases). Germline CDR1 is SGDLS and CDR2 is YYNGEE. The CDR3 totals 12 residues. Trimming stripped 0 bases from V and 11 bases from J, with 6 bases between. CDR3 sequence reads: CASSVAGPPLHF. The CDR3 DNA reads as TGTGCCAGCAGCGTAGCGGGGCCACCCCTCCACTTT.

The gene calls are TRBV6-6 and TRBJ2-7, with 11 nucleotides matching TRBD1. Germline V gene sequence: CDR1 MNHNY, CDR2 SVGAGI (reference sequence). The CDR3 loop spans 14 amino acids. Trimming took 4 bases from V and 3 from J; bases not matched to a gene: 2. This CDR3 reads CASSSGTGGYEQYF. The CDR3 DNA reads as TGTGCCAGCAGTTCCGGGACAGGGGGCTACGAGCAGTACTTC.